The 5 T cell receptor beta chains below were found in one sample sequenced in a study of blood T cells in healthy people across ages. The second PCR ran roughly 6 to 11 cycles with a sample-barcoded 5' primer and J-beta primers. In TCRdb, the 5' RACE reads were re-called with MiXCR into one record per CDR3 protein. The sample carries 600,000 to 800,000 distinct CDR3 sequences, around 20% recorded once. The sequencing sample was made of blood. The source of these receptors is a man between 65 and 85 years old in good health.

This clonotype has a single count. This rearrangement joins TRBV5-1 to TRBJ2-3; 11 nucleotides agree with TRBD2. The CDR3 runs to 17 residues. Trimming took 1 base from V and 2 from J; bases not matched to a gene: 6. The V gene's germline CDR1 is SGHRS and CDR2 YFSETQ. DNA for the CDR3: TGCGCCAGCAGCTTGAGCGTTAGCGGGAGGGTCACAGATACGCAGTATTTT. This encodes CASSLSVSGRVTDTQYF.

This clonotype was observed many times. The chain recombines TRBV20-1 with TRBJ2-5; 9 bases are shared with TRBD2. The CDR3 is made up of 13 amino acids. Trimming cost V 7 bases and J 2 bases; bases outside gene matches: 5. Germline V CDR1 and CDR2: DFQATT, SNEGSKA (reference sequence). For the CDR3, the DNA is TGCAGTGGTCTAGCGGGAACTCAAGAGACCCAGTACTTC. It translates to CSGLAGTQETQYF.

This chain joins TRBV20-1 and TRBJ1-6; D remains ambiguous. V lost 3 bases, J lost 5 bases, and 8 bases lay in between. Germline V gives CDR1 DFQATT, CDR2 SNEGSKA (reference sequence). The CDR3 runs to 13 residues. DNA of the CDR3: TGCAGTGCTAGGGGAAAGAATAATTCACCCCTCCACTTT. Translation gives CSARGKNNSPLHF.

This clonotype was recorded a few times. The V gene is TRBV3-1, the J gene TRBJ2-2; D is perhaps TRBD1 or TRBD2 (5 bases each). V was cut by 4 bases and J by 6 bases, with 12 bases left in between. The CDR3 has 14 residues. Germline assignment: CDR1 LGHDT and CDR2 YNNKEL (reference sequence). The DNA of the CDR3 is TGTGCCAGCAGCCCCGGGATGGGGGCCGGGGAGCTGTTTTTT. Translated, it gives CASSPGMGAGELFF.

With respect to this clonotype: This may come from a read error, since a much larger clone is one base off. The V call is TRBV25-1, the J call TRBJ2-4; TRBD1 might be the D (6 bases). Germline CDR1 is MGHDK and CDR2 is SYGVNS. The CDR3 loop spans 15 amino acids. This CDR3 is CASSGTALAKNIPYF. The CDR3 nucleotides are TGTGCCAGCAGTGGGACAGCTCTAGCCAAAAACATTCCGTACTTC. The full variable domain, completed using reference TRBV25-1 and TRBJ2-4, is EADIYQTPRYLVIGTGKKITLECSQTMGHDKMYWYQQDPGMELHLIHYSYGVNSTEKGDLSSESTVSRIRTEHFPLTLESARPSHTSQYLCASSGTALAKNIPYFGAGTRLSVL.